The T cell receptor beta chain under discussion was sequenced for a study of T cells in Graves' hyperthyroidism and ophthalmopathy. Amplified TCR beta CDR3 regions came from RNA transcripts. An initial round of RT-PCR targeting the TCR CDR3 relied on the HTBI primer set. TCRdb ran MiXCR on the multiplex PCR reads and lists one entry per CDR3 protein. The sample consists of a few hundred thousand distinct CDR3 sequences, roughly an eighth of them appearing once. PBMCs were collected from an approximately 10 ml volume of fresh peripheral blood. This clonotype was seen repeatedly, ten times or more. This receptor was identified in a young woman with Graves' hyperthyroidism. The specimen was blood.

CDR3 coding DNA: TGTGCCAGCAGTTTAGGGGAAATCCAGCAGTTCTTC. Its protein product is CASSLGEIQQFF. The chain uses TRBV28 and TRBJ2-1, with D uncertain. The CDR3 loop spans 12 amino acids. Germline V gene lookup returns CDR1 MDHEN and CDR2 SYDVKM. Trimming pared 2 bases from V and 11 bases from J, leaving 10 bases between.